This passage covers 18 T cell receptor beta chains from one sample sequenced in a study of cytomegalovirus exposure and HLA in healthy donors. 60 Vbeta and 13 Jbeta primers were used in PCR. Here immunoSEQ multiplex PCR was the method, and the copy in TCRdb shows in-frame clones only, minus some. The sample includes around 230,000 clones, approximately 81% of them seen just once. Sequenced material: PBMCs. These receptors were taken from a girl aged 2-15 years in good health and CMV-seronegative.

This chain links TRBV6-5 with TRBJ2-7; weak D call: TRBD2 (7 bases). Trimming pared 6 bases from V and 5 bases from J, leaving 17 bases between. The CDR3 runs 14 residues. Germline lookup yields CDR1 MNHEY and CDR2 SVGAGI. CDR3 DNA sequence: TGTGCCAGCAGCCCTAGGGGGAGGGTAAACGAGCAGTACTTC. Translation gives CASSPRGRVNEQYF.

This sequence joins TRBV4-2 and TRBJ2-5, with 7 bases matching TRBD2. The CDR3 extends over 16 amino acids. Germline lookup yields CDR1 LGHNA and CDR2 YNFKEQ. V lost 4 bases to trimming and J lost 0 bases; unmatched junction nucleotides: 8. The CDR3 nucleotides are TGTGCCAGCAGCCTCTCGAATAGCGGGTACCAAGAGACCCAGTACTTC. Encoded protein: CASSLSNSGYQETQYF.

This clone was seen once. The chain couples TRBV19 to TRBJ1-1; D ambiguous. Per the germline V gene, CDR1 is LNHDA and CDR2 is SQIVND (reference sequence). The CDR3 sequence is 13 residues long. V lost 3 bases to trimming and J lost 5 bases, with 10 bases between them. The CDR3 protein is CASSIVSGTEAFF. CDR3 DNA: TGTGCCAGTAGTATTGTCAGCGGTACTGAAGCTTTCTTT.

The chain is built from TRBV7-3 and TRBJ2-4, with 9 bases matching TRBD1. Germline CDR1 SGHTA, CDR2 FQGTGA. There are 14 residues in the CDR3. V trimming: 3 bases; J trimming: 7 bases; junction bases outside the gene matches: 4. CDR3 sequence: CASSFSGTGNIQYF. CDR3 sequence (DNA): TGTGCCAGCAGCTTCTCCGGGACAGGGAACATTCAGTACTTC.

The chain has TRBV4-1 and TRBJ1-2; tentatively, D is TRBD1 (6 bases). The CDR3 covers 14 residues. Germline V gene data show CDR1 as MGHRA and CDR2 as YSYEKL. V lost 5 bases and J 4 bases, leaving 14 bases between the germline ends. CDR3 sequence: CASSWTATSYGYTF. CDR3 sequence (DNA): TGCGCCAGCAGCTGGACAGCCACTAGCTATGGCTACACCTTC.

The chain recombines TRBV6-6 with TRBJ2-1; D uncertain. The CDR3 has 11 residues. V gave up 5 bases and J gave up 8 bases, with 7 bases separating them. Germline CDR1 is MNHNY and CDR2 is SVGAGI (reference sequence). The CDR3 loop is CASSLQDEQFF. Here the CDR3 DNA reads TGTGCCAGCAGTCTCCAGGATGAGCAGTTCTTC.

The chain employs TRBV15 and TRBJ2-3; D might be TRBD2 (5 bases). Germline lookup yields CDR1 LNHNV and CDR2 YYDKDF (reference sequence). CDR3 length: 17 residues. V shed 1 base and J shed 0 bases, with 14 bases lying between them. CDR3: CATSRVRARRSTDTQYF. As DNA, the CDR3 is TGTGCCACCAGCAGAGTTAGGGCCAGGAGGAGCACAGATACGCAGTATTTT.

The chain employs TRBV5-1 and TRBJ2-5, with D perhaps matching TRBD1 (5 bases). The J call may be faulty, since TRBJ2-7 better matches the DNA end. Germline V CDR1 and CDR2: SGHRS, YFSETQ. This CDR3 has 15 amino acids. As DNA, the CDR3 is TGCGCCAGCACCCCGCACGACAGACATGCCTACGAGCAGTACTTC. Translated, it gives CASTPHDRHAYEQYF.

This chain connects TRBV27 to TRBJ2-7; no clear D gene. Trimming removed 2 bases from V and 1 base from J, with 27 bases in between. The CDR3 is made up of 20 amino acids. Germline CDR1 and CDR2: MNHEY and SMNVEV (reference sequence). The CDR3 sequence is CASSLTLWRPSSNDSYEQYF. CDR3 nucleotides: TGTGCCAGCAGTTTAACCCTATGGCGGCCGTCTTCGAATGATTCCTACGAGCAGTACTTC.

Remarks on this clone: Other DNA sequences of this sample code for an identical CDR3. The CDR3: CAWSVGGYGYTF. CDR3 sequence (DNA): TGTGCCTGGAGTGTAGGCGGTTATGGCTACACCTTC. This chain links TRBV30 with TRBJ1-2; no clear D. From germline, CDR1 is GTSNPN and CDR2 SVGIG (reference sequence). The CDR3 has 12 residues. Trimming took 0 bases from V and 5 from J, leaving 7 bases between them.

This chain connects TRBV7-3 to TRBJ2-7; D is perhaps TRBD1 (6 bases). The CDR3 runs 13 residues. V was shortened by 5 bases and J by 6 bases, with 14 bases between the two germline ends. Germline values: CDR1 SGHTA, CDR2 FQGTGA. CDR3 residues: CASSGEQGREQYF. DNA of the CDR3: TGTGCCAGCAGCGGGGAGCAGGGGCGCGAGCAGTACTTC.

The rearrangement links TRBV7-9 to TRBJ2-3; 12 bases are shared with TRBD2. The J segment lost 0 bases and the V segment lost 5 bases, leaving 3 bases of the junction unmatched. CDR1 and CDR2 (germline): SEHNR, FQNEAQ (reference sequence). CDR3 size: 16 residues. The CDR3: CASSPGTSGSTDTQYF. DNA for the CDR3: TGTGCCAGCAGCCCCGGGACTAGCGGGAGCACAGATACGCAGTATTTT.

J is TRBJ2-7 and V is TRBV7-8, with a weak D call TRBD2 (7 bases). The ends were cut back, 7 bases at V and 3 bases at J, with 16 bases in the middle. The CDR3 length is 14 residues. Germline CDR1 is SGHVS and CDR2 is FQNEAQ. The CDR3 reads CASTVGGGYYEQYF. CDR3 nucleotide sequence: TGTGCCAGCACCGTAGGCGGGGGCTACTACGAGCAGTACTTC.

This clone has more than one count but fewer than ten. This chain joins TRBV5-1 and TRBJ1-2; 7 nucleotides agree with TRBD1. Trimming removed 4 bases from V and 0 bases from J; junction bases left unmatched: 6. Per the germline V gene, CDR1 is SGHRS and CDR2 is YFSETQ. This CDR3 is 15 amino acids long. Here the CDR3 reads CASSPGTATNYGYTF. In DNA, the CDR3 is TGCGCCAGCAGCCCCGGGACAGCCACTAACTATGGCTACACCTTC.

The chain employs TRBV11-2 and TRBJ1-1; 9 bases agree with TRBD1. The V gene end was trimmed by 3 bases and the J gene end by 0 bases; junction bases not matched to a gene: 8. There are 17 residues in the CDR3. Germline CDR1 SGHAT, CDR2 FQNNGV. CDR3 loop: CASSLDGTGRMNTEAFF. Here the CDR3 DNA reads TGTGCCAGCAGCTTGGATGGGACAGGGAGGATGAACACTGAAGCTTTCTTT.

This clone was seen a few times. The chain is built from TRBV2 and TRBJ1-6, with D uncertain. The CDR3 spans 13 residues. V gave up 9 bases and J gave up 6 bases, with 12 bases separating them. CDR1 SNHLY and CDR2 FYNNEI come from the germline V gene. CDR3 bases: TGTGCCAGTTCCACTTCCCGTAATTCACCCCTCCACTTT. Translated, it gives CASSTSRNSPLHF.

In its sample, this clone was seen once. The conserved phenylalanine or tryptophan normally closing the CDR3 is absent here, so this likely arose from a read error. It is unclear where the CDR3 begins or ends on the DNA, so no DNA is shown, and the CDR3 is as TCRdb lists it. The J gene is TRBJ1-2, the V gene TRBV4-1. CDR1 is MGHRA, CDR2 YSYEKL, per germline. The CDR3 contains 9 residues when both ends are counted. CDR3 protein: CASIGGRSS.

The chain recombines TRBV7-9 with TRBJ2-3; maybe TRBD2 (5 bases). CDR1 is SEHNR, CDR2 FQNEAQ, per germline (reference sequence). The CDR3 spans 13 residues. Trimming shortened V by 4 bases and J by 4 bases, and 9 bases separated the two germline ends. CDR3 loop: CASSSLLADTQYF. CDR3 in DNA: TGTGCCAGCAGCTCCTTACTAGCAGATACGCAGTATTTT.